This T cell receptor (beta chain) was identified during a study of shared T cell receptors in the human thymus. Assay used: immunoSEQ multiplex PCR; TCRdb lists only in-frame clones, some missing. Of approximately 660,000 clones in the sample, around nine tenths were seen once. V was pared by 0 bases and J by 6 bases, with 4 bases of the junction left unmatched. Looked up from germline, CDR1 is MNHEY and CDR2 is SMNVEV (reference sequence). The CDR3 spans 15 residues. These same records also appear under a second study, on human thymus T cells. That work contributes: Among the donors, all were healthy Finnish infants having corrective surgery for congenital heart defects. Resections that were taken during corrective heart surgery supplied the thymus tissue. Thymic and blood repertoires seemed to favor certain V and J genes. In unrelated individuals, thymic repertoires overlapped highly, according to related research.

The sequence derives from a boy in the first two years of life with a congenital heart defect. The rearrangement links TRBV27 to TRBJ1-4, with TRBD1 identical over 7 bases. The sequencing sample was made of thymocytes. CDR3 nucleotide sequence: TGTGCCAGCAGTTTATCGGAGGGGGCGGATGAAAAACTGTTTTTT. Amino acids: CASSLSEGADEKLFF.